This entry lists 13 T cell receptor beta chains sequenced from one sample in a study of shared clonotypes between healthy human individuals. This table comes from immunoSEQ multiplex PCR, and its TCRdb copy is limited to in-frame clones, with some not included. The data show about 2.1 million clones, about 92% seen once. CD45RO negativity and positive selection for CCR7 defined naive CD8 cells, a population that excluded terminally differentiated effector memory CD45RA+ cells. The specimen was naive CD8+ T cells from PBMCs. Receptors were obtained from a man younger than 35 in good health. Some clones in this sample may be carry-over from other donors' samples.

V gene TRBV7-9 combines with J gene TRBJ2-3; 7 bases are shared with TRBD1. The CDR3 loop spans 16 amino acids. The trim removed 5 bases at V and 0 bases at J, leaving 8 bases unmatched. Germline CDR1 is SEHNR and CDR2 is FQNEAQ (reference sequence). CDR3 DNA: TGTGCCAGCAGCCCAAAGACAGGGTCTAGCACAGATACGCAGTATTTT. Amino acid sequence: CASSPKTGSSTDTQYF.

The chain links TRBV14 to TRBJ2-1; a weak D match, TRBD1 (6 bases). Germline V gene data show CDR1 as SGHDN and CDR2 as FVKESK. Trimming left V 1 base short and J 0 bases short, with 10 bases between. The CDR3 runs to 16 residues. The CDR3 spells CASSQGNRVSYNEQFF. In nucleotides, the CDR3 is TGTGCCAGCAGCCAAGGGAACAGGGTCTCCTACAATGAGCAGTTCTTC.

The J gene is TRBJ2-1, the V gene TRBV9, with 9 bases matching TRBD2. Looked up from germline, CDR1 is SGDLS and CDR2 is YYNGEE. J lost 9 bases, V lost 0 bases, and 10 bases had no gene match. The length of the CDR3 is 16 residues. CDR3 coding DNA: TGTGCCAGCAGCGTAGCTAGGCGGGAGGGCCGGAGTGAGCAGTTCTTC. Protein product: CASSVARREGRSEQFF.

The chain is built from TRBV30 and TRBJ1-6; D unclear. The germline gives CDR1 GTSNPN, CDR2 SVGIG (reference sequence). This CDR3 spans 13 amino acids. The V end was cut by 8 bases, the J end by 0 bases, with 8 bases between. CDR3 DNA sequence: TGTGCCCTGGTCTCCTCCTATAATTCACCCCTCCACTTT. Translated: CALVSSYNSPLHF.

The V call is TRBV28, the J call TRBJ2-7; 8 bases line up with TRBD1. Germline-derived CDR1 and CDR2 are MDHEN and SYDVKM. CDR3 length equals 15 residues. Losses at the gene ends were 2 bases for V and 5 bases for J; bases not matched to a gene: 8. CDR3 region: CASSLIDRGIHEQYF. The CDR3 region has the DNA TGTGCCAGCAGTTTAATTGACAGGGGAATCCACGAGCAGTACTTC.

This clone was found a few times. The chain employs TRBV27 and TRBJ1-5; tentative D call: TRBD1 (5 bases). This CDR3 comprises 13 residues. With 6 bases removed from V and 7 bases from J, the gap between germline ends came to 13 bases. Germline-derived CDR1 and CDR2 are MNHEY and SMNVEV (reference sequence). CDR3: CASSWRGRQPQHF. The CDR3 DNA reads TGTGCCAGCAGCTGGCGGGGGAGGCAGCCCCAGCATTTT.

The chain couples TRBV23-1 to TRBJ2-7; 7 bases are a match to TRBD2. TRBV23-1 is placed among ORFs of uncertain function. J gave up 3 bases and V 3 bases, and 11 bases lay outside the gene matches. The CDR3 sequence is 16 residues long. CDR3 nucleotides: TGCGCCAGCAGTCAGACCAATAGCGGGCCGAGCTACGAGCAGTACTTC. Translation gives CASSQTNSGPSYEQYF.

This rearrangement joins TRBV27 to TRBJ1-2; 8 positions agree with TRBD1. The germline V gene encodes CDR1 MNHEY and CDR2 SMNVEV (reference sequence). V shed 5 bases and J 8 bases; nucleotides not matched to a gene: 7. The CDR3 consists of 13 residues. The CDR3 reads CASSITGGRGYTF. DNA of the CDR3: TGTGCCAGCAGTATTACAGGGGGTCGCGGCTACACCTTC.

The V call is TRBV6-1, the J call TRBJ2-1; 7 nucleotides match TRBD1. Germline V gene data show CDR1 as MNHNS and CDR2 as SASEGT. After removal of 4 bases from V and 7 bases from J, the junction contained 7 bases not matched to a gene. The CDR3 totals 14 residues. The CDR3 here is CASSVRQGWNEQFF. The CDR3 nucleotides are TGTGCCAGCAGTGTGAGACAGGGCTGGAATGAGCAGTTCTTC.

The V call is TRBV7-6, the J call TRBJ1-1, with D unclear. Deletions cut 1 base from V and 1 base from J, with 7 bases between. The CDR3 has 14 amino acids. Germline lookup yields CDR1 SGHVS and CDR2 FNYEAQ. The CDR3 reads CASSLGGPNTEAFF. CDR3 in DNA: TGTGCCAGCAGCTTAGGTGGGCCGAACACTGAAGCTTTCTTT.

The chain recombines TRBV5-8 with TRBJ1-2, with D possibly being TRBD1 (6 bases). CDR1 is SGHTS, CDR2 YDEGEE, per germline. With 4 bases removed from V and 4 bases from J, the gap between germline ends came to 8 bases. This CDR3 has 12 residues. The CDR3 coding sequence is TGTGCCAGCAGCCCGGACAGCTATGGCTACACCTTC. Protein: CASSPDSYGYTF.

The V call is TRBV29-1, the J call TRBJ1-1; no clear D gene. V lost 4 bases and J lost 6, with 6 bases in between. The germline V gene encodes CDR1 SQVTM and CDR2 ANQGSEA. This CDR3 has 10 residues. The CDR3 sequence is CSVGAPEAFF. The CDR3 region has the DNA TGCAGCGTTGGGGCCCCTGAAGCTTTCTTT.

V is TRBV6-5 and J is TRBJ2-7, with 9 positions matching TRBD1. There are 16 residues in the CDR3. The J segment lost 4 bases and the V segment lost 3 bases, leaving 10 bases of the junction unmatched. Germline lookup yields CDR1 MNHEY and CDR2 SVGAGI. This CDR3 reads CASSYYTGGYAYEQYF. The CDR3 nucleotides are TGTGCCAGCAGTTATTACACAGGGGGCTATGCGTACGAGCAGTACTTC.